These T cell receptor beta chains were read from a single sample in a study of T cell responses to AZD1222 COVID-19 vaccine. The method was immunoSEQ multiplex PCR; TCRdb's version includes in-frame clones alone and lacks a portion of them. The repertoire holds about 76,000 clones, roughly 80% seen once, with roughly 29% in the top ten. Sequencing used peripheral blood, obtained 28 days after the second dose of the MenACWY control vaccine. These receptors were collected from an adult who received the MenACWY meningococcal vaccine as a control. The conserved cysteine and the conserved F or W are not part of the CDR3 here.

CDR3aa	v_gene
ASSPGTSGQIRGSGELF	TRBV4-2
ASSQLSGNTIY	TRBV6-5
ASSLALPGYGYT	TRBV7-4
ASRSGDQPQH	TRBV19
ATSSPMVGGTEAF	TRBV15
ASTGRADTEAF	TRBV2
ASSLSGFGGGAGGAGELF	TRBV27
AISGGGRYSYEQY	TRBV10-3
ASSSGLYTGELF	TRBV7-6
ASKITQGATGELF	TRBV6-5
ASSLIGGGGSPLH	TRBV7-3
ASSEVGYTEAF	TRBV5-8
ASSSQTGGNEQF	TRBV5-1
ASSPLGLPSYEQY	TRBV5-1
ASRKQGGGNTIY	TRBV28
ASLGGDSGLGQPQH	TRBV19
ASSLGRQGRRNEQF	TRBV7-2
ASSIWANEKLF	TRBV19
ASSPAGVRAEAF	TRBV5-1
ASSVGPGGGYT	TRBV9
ASEGINYGYT	TRBV2
ASRTQKYGTSGIGEQF	TRBV5-6
ASRGTGENYGYT	TRBV5-6
ASSPRDRGRFKYTGELF	TRBV19
ASSPDARGYT	TRBV18
ATSDSGPGSYNEQF	TRBV24-1